Following are 14 T cell receptor beta chains from one sample sequenced in a study of T cells in Graves' hyperthyroidism and ophthalmopathy. Amplified TCR beta CDR3 regions came from RNA transcripts. HTBI primers drove first-round RT-PCR of the TCR CDR3. TCRdb re-called the multiplex PCR reads through MiXCR, storing one row per CDR3 protein. Here the sample spans about 350,000 distinct CDR3 sequences, around 13% being singletons. Input material: blood. These receptors all stem from a woman in her twenties or thirties with Graves' hyperthyroidism.

This clonotype was detected many times. The chain combines TRBV6-1 with TRBJ2-1; TRBD1 agrees at 7 bases. With V trimmed by 10 bases and J by 5 bases, 20 bases remained unmatched. The CDR3 is 17 residues long. Looked up from germline, CDR1 is MNHNS and CDR2 is SASEGT. CDR3 amino acids: CATKPLRLGDRDNEQFF. Written as DNA, the CDR3 is TGTGCCACCAAACCACTGAGACTTGGGGACAGAGACAATGAGCAGTTCTTC.

In its sample, this clonotype was seen many times. The rearrangement links TRBV7-2 to TRBJ1-5, with 8 nucleotides matching TRBD1. The germline CDR1 and CDR2 sequences are SGHTA and FQGNSA. This CDR3 contains 14 residues. Trimming at V came to 5 bases and at J to 7 bases, leaving 7 bases not matched to a gene. The CDR3 DNA reads as TGTGCCAGCAGCCCTCGGACAGGGAACCAGCCCCAGCATTTT. Translated, it gives CASSPRTGNQPQHF.

The chain's CDR3 is CAWTPGQGRETQYF. CDR3 coding DNA: TGTGCCTGGACCCCGGGACAGGGAAGAGAGACCCAGTACTTC. This chain uses TRBV30 with TRBJ2-5; TRBD1 aligns across 9 bases. This CDR3 is 14 amino acids long. Germline CDR1 and CDR2: GTSNPN and SVGIG (reference sequence). V dropped 4 bases and J dropped 4; count of bases not matched to a gene: 7. Full variable domain (rest looked up from reference TRBV30 and TRBJ2-5): SQTIHQWPATLVQPVGSPLSLECTVEGTSNPNLYWYRQAAGRGLQLLFYSVGIGQISSEVPQNLSASRPQDRQFILSSKKLLLSDSGFYLCAWTPGQGRETQYFGPGTRLLVL.

A single count supports this clonotype. This chain joins TRBV28 and TRBJ1-1, with 11 bases identical to TRBD1. V lost 4 bases, J lost 3 bases, and 4 bases stayed unmatched. Germline assignment: CDR1 MDHEN and CDR2 SYDVKM. This CDR3 has 15 amino acids. In nucleotides, the CDR3 is TGTGCCAGCAGTTCAGGGACAGGGGGTCACACTGAAGCTTTCTTT. Its translation: CASSSGTGGHTEAFF.

This clonotype was detected only a few times. The V call is TRBV5-1, the J call TRBJ2-7, with D perhaps TRBD2 (5 bases). The germline gives CDR1 SGHRS, CDR2 YFSETQ. Trimming removed 0 bases from V and 4 bases from J, with 14 bases in between. The CDR3 length is 15 residues. The CDR3 loop reads CASSLDTGIMYEQYF. In DNA, the CDR3 is TGCGCCAGCAGCTTGGATACGGGAATTATGTACGAGCAGTACTTC. The variable domain in full, with the rest retrieved from reference TRBV5-1 and TRBJ2-7, is KAGVTQTPRYLIKTRGQQVTLSCSPISGHRSVSWYQQTPGQGLQFLFEYFSETQRNKGNFPGRFSGRQFSNSRSEMNVSTLELGDSALYLCASSLDTGIMYEQYFGPGTRLTVT.

This rearrangement joins TRBV3-1 to TRBJ1-4; 7 bases match TRBD1. J gave up 7 bases and V 9 bases, and 5 bases lay outside the gene matches. Germline-derived CDR1 and CDR2 are LGHDT and YNNKEL (reference sequence). This CDR3 spans 12 amino acids. The CDR3 sequence: CASRGQPEKLFF. The CDR3 DNA follows: TGTGCCAGTAGGGGGCAGCCTGAAAAACTGTTTTTT.

This clonotype was detected only a few times. The CDR3 sequence: CSALAGGELRYEQYF. The CDR3 DNA follows: TGCAGTGCTTTAGCGGGAGGGGAGCTACGCTACGAGCAGTACTTC. The V call is TRBV20-1, the J call TRBJ2-7; 11 bases align to TRBD2. V lost 5 bases and J lost 3; bases outside the gene matches: 9. The CDR3 extends over 15 amino acids. Germline CDR1 is DFQATT and CDR2 is SNEGSKA (reference sequence).

This clonotype was counted a few times. The gene calls are TRBV11-2 and TRBJ1-3; D remains ambiguous. The CDR3 sequence is 16 residues long. The V end lost 4 bases, the J end lost 4 bases, and 17 bases lay between the germline ends. The germline V gene encodes CDR1 SGHAT and CDR2 FQNNGV. For the CDR3, the DNA is TGTGCCAGCAGCTCCAATATCCTTCCGTTCGGAAACACCATATATTTT. Its translation: CASSSNILPFGNTIYF.

This clonotype was counted a few times. This chain connects TRBV6-1 to TRBJ1-2; 9 positions match TRBD1. The CDR3 is 14 residues long. In germline, CDR1 is MNHNS, CDR2 SASEGT. The trim removed 5 bases at V and 4 bases at J, leaving 5 bases unmatched. CDR3 sequence: CASSSQGASYGYTF. CDR3 in DNA: TGTGCCAGCAGTTCACAGGGGGCGAGCTATGGCTACACCTTC.

The J gene is TRBJ1-1, the V gene TRBV6-1, with D unresolved. CDR3 length: 17 residues. From germline, CDR1 is MNHNS and CDR2 SASEGT. Trimming cost V 7 bases and J 12 bases, with 33 bases left between them. The CDR3 DNA follows: TGTGCCAGCACCCGCGTAAAGTCGGCTGTAGAAGTCTATCCAACTTTCTTT. It yields the protein CASTRVKSAVEVYPTFF.

The sample holds many counts of this clonotype. The chain recombines TRBV12-3 or TRBV12-4 with TRBJ2-5; D ambiguous. V lost 7 bases, J lost 3 bases, and 18 bases lay in between. The CDR3 totals 15 residues. DNA for the CDR3: TGTGCCAGCAACGACGGCAGTTCGTTTAAAGAGACCCAGTACTTC. Translated, it gives CASNDGSSFKETQYF.

This clonotype showed up many times. The genes are TRBV5-1 and TRBJ2-3; weak D call: TRBD2 (6 bases). This CDR3 region has 15 residues. V lost 5 bases to trimming and J lost 2 bases, with 15 bases between them. Germline V gives CDR1 SGHRS, CDR2 YFSETQ. The DNA of the CDR3 is TGCGCCAGCAGAAGAGGAAGCGGGTTCACAGATACGCAGTATTTT. Translation: CASRRGSGFTDTQYF.

This clonotype was counted ten times or more. The V call is TRBV12-3 or TRBV12-4, the J call TRBJ2-2; the match to TRBD2 covers 8 bases. Losses at the gene ends were 6 bases for V and 8 bases for J; bases not matched to a gene: 11. The CDR3 totals 15 residues. CDR3 in amino acids: CASSPGASGLGELFF. CDR3 sequence (DNA): TGTGCCAGCAGCCCCGGGGCTAGCGGGTTGGGGGAGCTGTTTTTT.

This clonotype turned up a few times. The CDR3 DNA is TGTGCCAGCTCACCGACGGGACTAGCGGGAGAGACCCAGTACTTC. Its translation: CASSPTGLAGETQYF. The chain couples TRBV18 to TRBJ2-5, with TRBD2 matching 12 bases. Per germline, CDR1 KGHSH and CDR2 LQKENI. The CDR3 covers 15 residues. Trimming at V came to 3 bases and at J to 4 bases, leaving 3 bases not matched to a gene.